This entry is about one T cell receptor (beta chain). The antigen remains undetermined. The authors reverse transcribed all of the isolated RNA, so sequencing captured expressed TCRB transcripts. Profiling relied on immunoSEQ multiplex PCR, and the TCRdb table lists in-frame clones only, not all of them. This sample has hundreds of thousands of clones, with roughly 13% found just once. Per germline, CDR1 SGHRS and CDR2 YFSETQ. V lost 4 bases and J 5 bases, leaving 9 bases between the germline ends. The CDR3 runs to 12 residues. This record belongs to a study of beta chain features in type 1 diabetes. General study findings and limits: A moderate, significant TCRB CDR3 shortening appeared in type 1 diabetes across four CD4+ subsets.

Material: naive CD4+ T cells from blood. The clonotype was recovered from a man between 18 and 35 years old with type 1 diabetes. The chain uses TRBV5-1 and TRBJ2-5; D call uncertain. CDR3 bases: TGCGCCAGCAGCAACCCTCCGGAGACCCAGTACTTC. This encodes CASSNPPETQYF.